What follows is one T cell receptor (beta chain) and its context. Its matching antigen is unknown. Drawn from each donor were 8.5 to 10 milliliters of peripheral blood. Per germline, CDR1 DFQATT and CDR2 SNEGSKA (reference sequence). The CDR3 contains 12 residues. These data originate in a study of blood T cells in healthy people across ages. Study conclusions and caveats: Unsorted PBMCs prevented conclusive naive versus antigen-experienced comparison.

With a J-beta primer mix and a sample-barcoded 5' primer, a second PCR ran roughly 6 to 11 cycles. Through a template-switch adaptor with 12 random nucleotides, each cDNA molecule received a tag. Each CDR3 protein gets one entry after TCRdb re-called the 5' RACE reads with MiXCR. The sample holds more than 500,000 distinct CDR3 sequences, approximately 25% seen once. The chain recombines TRBV20-1 with TRBJ2-1; D uncertain. The J call is uncertain, as TRBJ2-5 better fits the DNA end. The source of this sequence is a woman in her 70s in good health. The specimen was blood. The CDR3 sequence is CSAPTTQETQYF. The CDR3 DNA sequence: TGCAGTGCGCCGACGACCCAAGAGACCCAGTACTTC.